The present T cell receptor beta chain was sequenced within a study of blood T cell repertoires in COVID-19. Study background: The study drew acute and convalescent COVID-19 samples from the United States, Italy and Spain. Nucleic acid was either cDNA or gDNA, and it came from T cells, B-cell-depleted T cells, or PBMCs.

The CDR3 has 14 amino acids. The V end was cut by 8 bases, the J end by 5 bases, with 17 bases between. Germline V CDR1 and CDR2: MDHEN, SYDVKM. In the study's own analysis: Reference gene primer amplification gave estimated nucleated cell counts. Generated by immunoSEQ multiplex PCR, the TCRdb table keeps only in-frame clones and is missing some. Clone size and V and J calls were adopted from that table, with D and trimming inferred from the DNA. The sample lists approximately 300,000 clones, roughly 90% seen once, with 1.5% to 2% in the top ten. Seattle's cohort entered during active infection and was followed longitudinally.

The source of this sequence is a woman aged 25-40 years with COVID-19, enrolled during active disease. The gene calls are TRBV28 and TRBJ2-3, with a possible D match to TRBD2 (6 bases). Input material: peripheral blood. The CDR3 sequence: CASGAGLTGDTQYF. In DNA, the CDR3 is TGTGCCAGCGGGGCGGGGCTCACGGGAGATACGCAGTATTTT.